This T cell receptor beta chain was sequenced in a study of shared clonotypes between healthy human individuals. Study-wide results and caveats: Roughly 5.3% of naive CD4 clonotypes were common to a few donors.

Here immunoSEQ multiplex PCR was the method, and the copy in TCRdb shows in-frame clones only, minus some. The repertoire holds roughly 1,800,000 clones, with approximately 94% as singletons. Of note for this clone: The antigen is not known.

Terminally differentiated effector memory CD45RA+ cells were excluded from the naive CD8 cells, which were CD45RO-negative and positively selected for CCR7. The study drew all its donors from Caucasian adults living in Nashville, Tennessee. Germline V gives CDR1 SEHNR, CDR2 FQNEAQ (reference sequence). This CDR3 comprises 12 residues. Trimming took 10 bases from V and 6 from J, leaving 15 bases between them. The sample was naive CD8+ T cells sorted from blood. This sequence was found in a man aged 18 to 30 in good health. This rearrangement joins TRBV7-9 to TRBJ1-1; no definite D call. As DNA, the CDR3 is TGTGCCATTCTCGGCACAGCCCCTGAAGCTTTCTTT. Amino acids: CAILGTAPEAFF.